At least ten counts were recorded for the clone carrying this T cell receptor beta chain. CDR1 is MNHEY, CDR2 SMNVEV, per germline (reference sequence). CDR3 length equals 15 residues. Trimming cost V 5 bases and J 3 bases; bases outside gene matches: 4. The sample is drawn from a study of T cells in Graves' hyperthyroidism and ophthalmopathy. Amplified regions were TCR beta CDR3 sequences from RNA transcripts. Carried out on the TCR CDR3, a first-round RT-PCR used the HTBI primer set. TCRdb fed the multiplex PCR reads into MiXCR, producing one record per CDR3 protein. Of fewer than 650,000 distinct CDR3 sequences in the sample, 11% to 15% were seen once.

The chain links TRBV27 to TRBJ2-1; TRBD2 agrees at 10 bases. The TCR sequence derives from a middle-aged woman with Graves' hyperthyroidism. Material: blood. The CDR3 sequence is CASSPGTSVYNEQFF. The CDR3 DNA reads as TGTGCCAGCAGTCCCGGGACTAGCGTCTACAATGAGCAGTTCTTC.